This T cell receptor beta chain was sequenced during a study of blood T cell repertoires in COVID-19. Study context: Researchers got acute and convalescent COVID-19 samples from the United States, Italy and Spain. From T cells, B-cell-depleted T cells, or PBMCs came the material, which was cDNA or gDNA.

In the authors' methods: Quantification of nucleated cells was approximated via reference gene primer amplification. The data were produced by immunoSEQ multiplex PCR, yet TCRdb's version contains in-frame clones alone and is incomplete. V and J calls and clone size are those listed in that table; D and trimming were worked out from the DNA. The table has some 150,000 clones, about 87% seen once. V gave up 6 bases and J gave up 3 bases, with 15 bases separating them. CDR1 and CDR2 from the germline V gene are KGHSH and LQKENI. The CDR3 contains 14 residues. The gene calls are TRBV18 and TRBJ2-7, with D perhaps matching TRBD2 (5 bases). The receptor's source is a human donor in a cohort sampled during active COVID-19. Sample: peripheral blood. The DNA of the CDR3 is TGTGCCAGCTCGATCTCTGACGGGGTCTACGAGCAGTACTTC. Its protein product is CASSISDGVYEQYF.